A single sample is the source of the 30 T cell receptor beta chains below, sequenced in a study of blood T cells in healthy people across ages. Then a second PCR, running roughly 7 to 11 cycles, was carried out with a sample-barcoded 5' primer and a J-beta primer mix. TCRdb called the 5' RACE reads again in MiXCR, with one record for every CDR3 protein. The table has fewer than 2 million distinct CDR3 sequences, about two fifths seen once. Sequenced: blood. The receptors come from a human donor in good health.

The chain recombines TRBV7-8 with TRBJ2-5, with a tentative D call TRBD2 (6 bases). Germline V lookup: CDR1 SGHVS, CDR2 FQNEAQ. The CDR3 extends over 16 amino acids. Trimming took 6 bases from V and 0 from J, leaving 17 bases between them. In nucleotides, the CDR3 is TGTGCCAGCAGGGGGAGGAGGCAGTCGTACCAAGAGACCCAGTACTTC. Its protein product is CASRGRRQSYQETQYF.

V usage is TRBV27 and J usage is TRBJ2-4; D possibly corresponds to TRBD1 (6 bases). This CDR3 comprises 14 residues. CDR1 and CDR2 (germline): MNHEY, SMNVEV (reference sequence). The ends were cut back, 0 bases at V and 13 bases at J, with 16 bases in the middle. CDR3 region: CASSLSTTGRKQYF. CDR3 DNA sequence: TGTGCCAGCAGTTTATCGACCACAGGGAGAAAGCAGTACTTC.

The chain recombines TRBV5-1 with TRBJ1-2; D is unclear. Trimming took 2 bases from V and 5 from J, leaving 16 bases between them. The CDR3 consists of 15 residues. CDR1 is SGHRS and CDR2 is YFSETQ in the germline V gene. This CDR3 reads CASSLSPSAMYGYTF. CDR3 DNA sequence: TGCGCCAGCAGCTTAAGCCCCTCCGCGATGTATGGCTACACCTTC.

The chain employs TRBV4-1 and TRBJ1-4, with D unclear. V dropped 1 base and J dropped 8 bases, with 11 bases sitting between them. The length of the CDR3 is 14 residues. Looked up from germline, CDR1 is MGHRA and CDR2 is YSYEKL. CDR3 in DNA: TGCGCCAGCAGCCAAGGAAGGACCCTGGAAAAACTGTTTTTT. Protein sequence: CASSQGRTLEKLFF.

The rearrangement uses TRBV4-3 and TRBJ1-4; D is uncertain. This CDR3 region has 16 residues. The germline V gene has CDR1 LGHNA and CDR2 YSLEER. Trimming removed 0 bases from V and 7 bases from J, with 15 bases in between. CDR3 sequence: CASSQDQARVGEKLFF. Written as DNA, the CDR3 is TGCGCCAGCAGCCAAGACCAAGCGAGGGTCGGTGAAAAACTGTTTTTT.

This clonotype was counted only a few times. The chain carries TRBV9 and TRBJ1-2; a weak D match, TRBD1 (6 bases). Germline lookup yields CDR1 SGDLS and CDR2 YYNGEE. The CDR3 spans 15 residues. V was shortened by 3 bases and J by 5 bases, with 17 bases between the two germline ends. The CDR3 here is CASSASTGRYYGYTF. As DNA, the CDR3 is TGTGCCAGCAGCGCTAGTACAGGGAGATATTATGGCTACACCTTC.

This clonotype was found many times. In nucleotides, the CDR3 is TGTGCCAGCAGTTTATCGGACAAGACCTACGAGCAGTACTTC. It translates to CASSLSDKTYEQYF. The chain carries TRBV12-3 or TRBV12-4 and TRBJ2-7; D perhaps matches TRBD1 (5 bases). V shed 2 bases and J shed 2 bases, with 10 bases lying between them. The length of the CDR3 is 14 residues.

The V and J genes are TRBV6-5 and TRBJ1-6, with 7 bases fitting TRBD1. CDR1 and CDR2 (germline): MNHEY, SVGAGI. The ends lost 8 bases at V and 9 bases at J; junction bases unmatched: 13. CDR3 length equals 15 residues. CDR3 coding DNA: TGTGCCAGCCTGGCCCCGACAGGGTTCGTTTCACCCCTCCACTTT. Encoded protein: CASLAPTGFVSPLHF.

The chain employs TRBV29-1 and TRBJ2-5; TRBD1 matches 10 bases. Germline values: CDR1 SQVTM, CDR2 ANQGSEA. The V and J ends lost 7 bases and 5 bases, in that order; junction bases with no gene match: 10. The CDR3 loop spans 14 amino acids. In nucleotides, the CDR3 is TGCAGCGGGTCCTCGACAGGGGGCAGCGAGACCCAGTACTTC. Translation: CSGSSTGGSETQYF. The full variable domain, completed using reference TRBV29-1 and TRBJ2-5, is SAVISQKPSRDICQRGTSLTIQCQVDSQVTMMFWYRQQPGQSLTLIATANQGSEATYESGFVIDKFPISRPNLTFSTLTVSNMSPEDSSIYLCSGSSTGGSETQYFGPGTRLLVL.

CDR3 in amino acids: CASEQRGEADTQYF. In nucleotides, the CDR3 is TGTGCCAGCGAGCAGCGGGGGGAGGCGGATACGCAGTATTTT. The J gene is TRBJ2-3, the V gene TRBV11-1; TRBD2 matches 9 bases. V lost 8 bases to trimming and J lost 6 bases; unmatched junction nucleotides: 9. This CDR3 comprises 14 residues. Germline CDR1 SGHAT, CDR2 FQDESV (reference sequence).

This clonotype was recorded a few times. The genes are TRBV6-5 and TRBJ1-4; tentatively, D is TRBD1 (5 bases). Trimming removed 4 bases at V and 6 bases at J, with 15 bases between. This CDR3 is 15 amino acids long. Germline CDR1 reads MNHEY; CDR2 reads SVGAGI. CDR3 nucleotide sequence: TGTGCCAGCAGTTCCACCGGGACGGGCGATGAAAAACTGTTTTTT. It codes for CASSSTGTGDEKLFF.

The chain employs TRBV6-5 and TRBJ1-2, with 7 bases fitting TRBD1. This CDR3 is 12 amino acids long. In germline, CDR1 is MNHEY, CDR2 SVGAGI. Unmatched junction bases numbered 5, after V lost 5 bases and J lost 8 bases. The CDR3 is CASSGGQLGYTF. The DNA of the CDR3 is TGTGCCAGCAGTGGGGGACAGTTGGGCTACACCTTC.

The V call is TRBV29-1, the J call TRBJ2-5; 9 nucleotides agree with TRBD2. V was clipped by 7 bases and J by 4 bases; unmatched bases: 10. The CDR3 has 14 residues. Germline values: CDR1 SQVTM, CDR2 ANQGSEA. The chain's CDR3 is CSGGWRGGLETQYF. The CDR3 DNA reads as TGCAGCGGTGGTTGGCGGGGGGGCTTAGAGACCCAGTACTTC.

The chain couples TRBV3-1 to TRBJ2-1, with D possibly being TRBD2 (5 bases). There are 14 residues in the CDR3. Trimming cost V 4 bases and J 2 bases, with 9 bases left between them. CDR1 is LGHDT and CDR2 is YNNKEL in the germline V gene (reference sequence). The CDR3: CASSPPEAYNEQFF. CDR3 bases: TGTGCCAGCAGCCCTCCGGAGGCCTACAATGAGCAGTTCTTC.

For this clonotype: A read error may produce the germline difference seen at one junction end. The rearrangement joins TRBV7-9 to TRBJ2-6; D is ambiguous. The CDR3 has 18 residues. Germline V lookup: CDR1 SEHNR, CDR2 FQNEAQ (reference sequence). DNA for the CDR3: TGTGCCAGCAGCTCCCCGGTCCGGGCTAACTCTGGGACCAACGTCCTGACTTTC. Translated, it gives CASSSPVRANSGTNVLTF. The whole variable domain, remainder taken from reference TRBV7-9 and TRBJ2-6, is DTGVSQNPRHKITKRGQNVTFRCDPISEHNRLYWYRQTLGQGPEFLTYFQNEAQLEKSRLLSDRFSAERPKGSFSTLEIQRTEQGDSAMYLCASSSPVRANSGTNVLTFGAGSRLTVL.

The rearrangement uses TRBV4-2 and TRBJ2-7; D is perhaps TRBD1 (7 bases). V was pared by 4 bases and J by 4 bases, with 14 bases between. The CDR3 consists of 14 residues. Germline CDR1 reads LGHNA; CDR2 reads YNFKEQ. CDR3 sequence: CASSRGDSKYEQYF. In DNA, the CDR3 is TGTGCCAGCAGCCGCGGGGACAGTAAATACGAGCAGTACTTC.

Turning to this clonotype: An end of the junction does not agree with germline; a read error may underlie this. V gene TRBV9 combines with J gene TRBJ2-6, with TRBD1 identical over 9 bases. The germline V gene encodes CDR1 SGDLS and CDR2 YYNGEE. The CDR3 length is 18 residues. The CDR3 is CVSSPGTGSLSGANVLTF. The CDR3 bases are TGTGTCAGCAGCCCAGGGACAGGGAGTCTGTCTGGGGCCAACGTCCTGACTTTC.

This chain connects TRBV5-1 to TRBJ2-2; 7 bases are shared with TRBD2. V was clipped by 0 bases and J by 1 base; unmatched bases: 6. In germline, CDR1 is SGHRS, CDR2 YFSETQ. This CDR3 has 17 residues. The CDR3 protein is CASSLALGGVNTGELFF. CDR3 coding DNA: TGCGCCAGCAGCTTGGCCCTGGGAGGGGTGAACACCGGGGAGCTGTTTTTT.

The sample holds a few counts of this clonotype. V and J are TRBV4-2 and TRBJ2-4; the match to TRBD1 covers 10 bases. The DNA end is a closer match to TRBJ2-7, so the J assignment may be wrong. The CDR3 loop spans 19 amino acids. Germline-derived CDR1 and CDR2 are LGHNA and YNFKEQ. CDR3 in amino acids: CASSQGGVGPETGGHEQYF. CDR3 DNA: TGTGCCAGCAGCCAAGGAGGGGTAGGTCCAGAGACAGGGGGCCACGAGCAGTACTTC.

J is TRBJ1-5 and V is TRBV7-2; 7 nucleotides match TRBD1. This CDR3 has 14 amino acids. Unmatched junction bases numbered 5, after V lost 2 bases and J lost 7 bases. CDR1 and CDR2 from the germline V gene are SGHTA and FQGNSA. The CDR3 sequence is CASSLNRGEQPQHF. DNA for the CDR3: TGTGCCAGCAGCTTAAACAGGGGAGAGCAGCCCCAGCATTTT.

This clonotype has a handful of counts. The rearrangement uses TRBV12-3 or TRBV12-4 and TRBJ2-1; TRBD2 agrees at 9 bases. The ends lost 2 bases at V and 12 bases at J; junction bases unmatched: 17. CDR3 length: 17 amino acids. CDR3 DNA: TGTGCCAGCAGTTTACGGCGGGGGGGAACTCTTACAATGAGGCAGTTCTTC. Translating it yields CASSLRRGGTLTMRQFF.

The V and J genes are TRBV4-2 and TRBJ1-2; TRBD1 is a possible D gene (6 bases). V was shortened by 2 bases and J by 4 bases, with 20 bases between the two germline ends. CDR3 length equals 17 residues. Germline V lookup: CDR1 LGHNA, CDR2 YNFKEQ. This chain's CDR3 is CASSQSVTTGTGYGYTF. DNA for the CDR3: TGTGCCAGCAGCCAATCCGTTACGACAGGCACGGGCTATGGCTACACCTTC.

The V call is TRBV11-2, the J call TRBJ2-7, with 10 nucleotides matching TRBD2. This CDR3 region has 14 residues. CDR1 SGHAT and CDR2 FQNNGV come from the germline V gene. The junction had 7 bases not matched to a gene; V was cut back by 6 bases and J by 5 bases. CDR3 protein: CASSPSGGVHEQYF. For the CDR3, the DNA is TGTGCCAGCAGTCCTAGCGGGGGTGTACACGAGCAGTACTTC.

A single count supports this clonotype. V is TRBV20-1 and J is TRBJ2-1, with D possibly matching TRBD2 (5 bases). Trimming left V 6 bases short and J 7 bases short, with 25 bases between. There are 16 residues in the CDR3. Germline CDR1 and CDR2: DFQATT and SNEGSKA (reference sequence). CDR3 sequence: CSALWGIARPNNEQFF. DNA of the CDR3: TGCAGTGCACTCTGGGGTATAGCGAGGCCCAATAATGAGCAGTTCTTC.

The J gene is TRBJ1-2, the V gene TRBV20-1; D not resolved. Trimming removed 0 bases from V and 4 bases from J, with 12 bases in between. The CDR3 has 14 amino acids. The germline CDR1 and CDR2 sequences are DFQATT and SNEGSKA (reference sequence). The CDR3 reads CSARDRNRSYGYTF. The CDR3 nucleotides are TGCAGTGCTAGAGATCGGAATCGAAGCTATGGCTACACCTTC.

The V and J genes are TRBV15 and TRBJ2-7, with D possibly TRBD1 on 6 matching bases. This CDR3 has 15 residues. Trimming cost V 2 bases and J 1 base, with 12 bases left between them. CDR1 and CDR2 (germline): LNHNV, YYDKDF (reference sequence). DNA for the CDR3: TGTGCCACCAGCAGAAATTTGCAGGGGTCCTACGAGCAGTACTTC. Amino acids: CATSRNLQGSYEQYF.

Concerning this clonotype: One junction end does not reproduce the germline sequence, and a read error may be involved. V usage is TRBV7-9 and J usage is TRBJ1-1; 7 bases map to TRBD1. Germline V gives CDR1 SEHNR, CDR2 FQNEAQ (reference sequence). This CDR3 is built from 12 residues. CDR3 bases: TGTGCCTGCAGTTTGACAGGGACTGAAGCTTTCTTT. It codes for CACSLTGTEAFF.

The table lists this clonotype with a few counts. The rearrangement links TRBV7-9 to TRBJ1-3; D ambiguous. Germline values: CDR1 SEHNR, CDR2 FQNEAQ (reference sequence). Trimming left V 4 bases short and J 2 bases short, with 15 bases between. The CDR3 is 16 residues long. The CDR3 DNA is TGTGCCAGCAGCTCCACTCTCCCCGGGACTGGAAACACCATATATTTT. This codes for CASSSTLPGTGNTIYF. The whole variable domain, remainder taken from reference TRBV7-9 and TRBJ1-3, is DTGVSQNPRHKITKRGQNVTFRCDPISEHNRLYWYRQTLGQGPEFLTYFQNEAQLEKSRLLSDRFSAERPKGSFSTLEIQRTEQGDSAMYLCASSSTLPGTGNTIYFGEGSWLTVV.

This rearrangement joins TRBV5-1 to TRBJ2-7; 9 nucleotides match TRBD2. Trimming removed 2 bases from V and 2 bases from J; junction bases left unmatched: 14. The CDR3 is 18 residues long. Germline V gives CDR1 SGHRS, CDR2 YFSETQ. The CDR3 DNA follows: TGCGCCAGCAGCTTCGTAAGTGGCGGGGGGGCGATTCCCTACGAGCAGTACTTC. Translation gives CASSFVSGGGAIPYEQYF. Using reference TRBV5-1 and TRBJ2-7 for the parts outside the CDR3, the full variable domain is KAGVTQTPRYLIKTRGQQVTLSCSPISGHRSVSWYQQTPGQGLQFLFEYFSETQRNKGNFPGRFSGRQFSNSRSEMNVSTLELGDSALYLCASSFVSGGGAIPYEQYFGPGTRLTVT.

The chain combines TRBV2 with TRBJ2-3; the match to TRBD2 covers 8 bases. J lost 3 bases, V lost 7 bases, and 9 bases had no gene match. Per germline, CDR1 SNHLY and CDR2 FYNNEI. The CDR3 runs to 15 residues. CDR3 residues: CASTLAGLTTDTQYF. The CDR3 nucleotides read TGTGCCAGCACTCTAGCGGGTCTTACAACAGATACGCAGTATTTT.